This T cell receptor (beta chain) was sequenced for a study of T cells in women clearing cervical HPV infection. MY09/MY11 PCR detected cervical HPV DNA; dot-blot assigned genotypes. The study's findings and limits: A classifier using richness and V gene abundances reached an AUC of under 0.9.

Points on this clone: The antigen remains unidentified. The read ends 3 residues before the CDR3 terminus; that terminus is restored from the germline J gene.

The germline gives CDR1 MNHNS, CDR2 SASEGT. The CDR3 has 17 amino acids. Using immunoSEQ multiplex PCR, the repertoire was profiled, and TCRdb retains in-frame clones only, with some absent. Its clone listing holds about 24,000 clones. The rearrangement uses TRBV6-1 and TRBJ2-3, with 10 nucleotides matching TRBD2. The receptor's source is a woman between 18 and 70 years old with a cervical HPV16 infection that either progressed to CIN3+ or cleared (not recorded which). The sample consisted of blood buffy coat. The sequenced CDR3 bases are TGTGCCAGCAGTGAATGGAAAGCGGGGGGGCTGGAAGAGACG. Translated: CASSEWKAGGLEET. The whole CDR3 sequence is CASSEWKAGGLEETQYF.